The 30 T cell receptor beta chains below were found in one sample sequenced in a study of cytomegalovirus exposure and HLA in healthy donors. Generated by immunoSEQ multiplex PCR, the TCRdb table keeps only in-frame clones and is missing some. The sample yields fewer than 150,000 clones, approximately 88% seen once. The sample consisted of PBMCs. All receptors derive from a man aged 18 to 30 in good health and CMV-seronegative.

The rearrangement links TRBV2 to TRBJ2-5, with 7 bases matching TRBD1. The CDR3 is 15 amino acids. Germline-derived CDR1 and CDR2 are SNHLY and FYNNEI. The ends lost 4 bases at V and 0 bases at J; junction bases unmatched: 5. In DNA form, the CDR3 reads TGTGCCAGCAGTGCCCCAGGGGGTTACCAAGAGACCCAGTACTTC. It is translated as CASSAPGGYQETQYF.

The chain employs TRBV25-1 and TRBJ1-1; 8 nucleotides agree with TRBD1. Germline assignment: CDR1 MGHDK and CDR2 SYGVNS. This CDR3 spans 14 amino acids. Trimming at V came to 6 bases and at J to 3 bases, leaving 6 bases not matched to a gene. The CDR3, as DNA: TGTGCCAGCAGGAGGGACAGGACGGACACTGAAGCTTTCTTT. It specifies CASRRDRTDTEAFF.

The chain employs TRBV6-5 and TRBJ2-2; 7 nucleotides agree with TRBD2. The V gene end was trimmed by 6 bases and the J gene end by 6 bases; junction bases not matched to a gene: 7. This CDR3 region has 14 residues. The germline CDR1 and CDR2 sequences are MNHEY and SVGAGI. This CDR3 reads CASRHRAGAGELFF. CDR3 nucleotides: TGTGCCAGCAGGCATCGGGCGGGGGCCGGGGAGCTGTTTTTT.

The CDR3: CASPPSGRNYNEQFF. The CDR3 DNA reads TGTGCCAGCCCACCGAGCGGGAGGAACTACAATGAGCAGTTCTTC. The J gene is TRBJ2-1, the V gene TRBV28, with 9 bases fitting TRBD2. CDR3 size: 15 residues. Germline loops: CDR1 MDHEN, CDR2 SYDVKM. The ends lost 8 bases at V and 3 bases at J; junction bases unmatched: 8.

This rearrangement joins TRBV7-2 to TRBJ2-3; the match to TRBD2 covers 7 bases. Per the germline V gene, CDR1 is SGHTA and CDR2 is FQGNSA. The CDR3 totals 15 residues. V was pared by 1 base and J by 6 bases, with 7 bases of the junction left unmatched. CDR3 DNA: TGTGCCAGCAGCTTAGATCCTAGCGGCTTGGATACGCAGTATTTT. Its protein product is CASSLDPSGLDTQYF. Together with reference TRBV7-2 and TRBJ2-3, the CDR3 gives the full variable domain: GAGVSQSPSNKVTEKGKDVELRCDPISGHTALYWYRQSLGQGLEFLIYFQGNSAPDKSGLPSDRFSAERTGGSVSTLTIQRTQQEDSAVYLCASSLDPSGLDTQYFGPGTRLTVL.

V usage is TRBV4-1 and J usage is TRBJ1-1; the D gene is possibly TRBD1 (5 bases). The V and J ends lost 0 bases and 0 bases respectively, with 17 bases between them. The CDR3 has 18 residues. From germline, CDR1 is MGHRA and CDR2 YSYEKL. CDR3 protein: CASSQDRVRGSMNTEAFF. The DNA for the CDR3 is TGCGCCAGCAGCCAAGATCGGGTGCGGGGGTCCATGAACACTGAAGCTTTCTTT.

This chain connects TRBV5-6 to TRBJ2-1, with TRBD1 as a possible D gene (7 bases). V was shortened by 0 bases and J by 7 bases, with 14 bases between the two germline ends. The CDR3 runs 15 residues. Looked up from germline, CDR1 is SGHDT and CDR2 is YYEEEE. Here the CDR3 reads CASSLDRGGRNEQFF. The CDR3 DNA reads TGTGCCAGCAGCTTGGACAGGGGAGGAAGAAATGAGCAGTTCTTC.

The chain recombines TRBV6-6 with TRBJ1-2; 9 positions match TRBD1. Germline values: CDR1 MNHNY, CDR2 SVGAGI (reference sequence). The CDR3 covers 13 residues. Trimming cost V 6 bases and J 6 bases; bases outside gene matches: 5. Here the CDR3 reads CASRAGTGNGYTF. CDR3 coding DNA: TGTGCCAGCAGAGCCGGGACAGGGAATGGCTACACCTTC.

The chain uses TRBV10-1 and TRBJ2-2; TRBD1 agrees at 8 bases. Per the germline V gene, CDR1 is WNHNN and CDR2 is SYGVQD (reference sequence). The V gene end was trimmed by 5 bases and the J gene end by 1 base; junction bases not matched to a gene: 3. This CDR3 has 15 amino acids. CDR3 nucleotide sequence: TGCGCCAGCAGTATCGGGACAGGGAACACCGGGGAGCTGTTTTTT. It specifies CASSIGTGNTGELFF.

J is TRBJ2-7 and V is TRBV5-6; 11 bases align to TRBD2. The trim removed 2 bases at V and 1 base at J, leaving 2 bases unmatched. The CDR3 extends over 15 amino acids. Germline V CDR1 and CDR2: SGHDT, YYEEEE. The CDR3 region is CASSFLAGGSYEQYF. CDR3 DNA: TGTGCCAGCAGCTTTCTAGCGGGAGGATCCTACGAGCAGTACTTC.

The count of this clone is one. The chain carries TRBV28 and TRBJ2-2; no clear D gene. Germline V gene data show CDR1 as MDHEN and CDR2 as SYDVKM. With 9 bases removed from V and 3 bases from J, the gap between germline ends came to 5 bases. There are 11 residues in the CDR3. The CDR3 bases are TGTGCCAGTCTCTACACCGGGGAGCTGTTTTTT. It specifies CASLYTGELFF. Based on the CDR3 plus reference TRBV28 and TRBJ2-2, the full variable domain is DVKVTQSSRYLVKRTGEKVFLECVQDMDHENMFWYRQDPGLGLRLIYFSYDVKMKEKGDIPEGYSVSREKKERFSLILESASTNQTSMYLCASLYTGELFFGEGSRLTVL.

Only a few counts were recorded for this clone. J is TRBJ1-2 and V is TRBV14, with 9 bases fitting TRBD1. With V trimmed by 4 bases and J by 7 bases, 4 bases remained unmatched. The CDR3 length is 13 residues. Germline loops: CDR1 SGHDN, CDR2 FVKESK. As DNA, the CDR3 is TGTGCCAGCAGCCCGGACAGGGGTGGTGGCTACACCTTC. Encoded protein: CASSPDRGGGYTF.

CDR3 DNA: TGCGCCAGCAGGGCCGGGACAGGGCGTCACGAGCAGTACTTC. It is translated as CASRAGTGRHEQYF. J is TRBJ2-7 and V is TRBV5-1; 9 bases match TRBD1. This CDR3 comprises 14 residues. Per the germline V gene, CDR1 is SGHRS and CDR2 is YFSETQ. J gave up 5 bases and V 5 bases, and 8 bases lay outside the gene matches.

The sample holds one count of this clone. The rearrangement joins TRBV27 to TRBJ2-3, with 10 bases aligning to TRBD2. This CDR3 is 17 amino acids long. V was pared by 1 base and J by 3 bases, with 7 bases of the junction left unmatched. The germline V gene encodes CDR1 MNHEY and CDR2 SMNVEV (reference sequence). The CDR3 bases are TGTGCCAGCAGTTTATTCGGAGCGGGGGGGCAGACAGATACGCAGTATTTT. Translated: CASSLFGAGGQTDTQYF.

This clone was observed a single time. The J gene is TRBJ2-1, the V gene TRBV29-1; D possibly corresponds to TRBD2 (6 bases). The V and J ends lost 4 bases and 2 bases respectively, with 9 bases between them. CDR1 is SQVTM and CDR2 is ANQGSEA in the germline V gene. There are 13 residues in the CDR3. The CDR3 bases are TGCAGCGTTGGGAGGGATACCTACAATGAGCAGTTCTTC. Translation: CSVGRDTYNEQFF.

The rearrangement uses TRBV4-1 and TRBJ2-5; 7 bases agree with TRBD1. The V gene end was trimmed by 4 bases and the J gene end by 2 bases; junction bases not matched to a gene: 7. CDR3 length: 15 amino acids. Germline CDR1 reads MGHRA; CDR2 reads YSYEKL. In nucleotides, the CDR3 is TGCGCCAGCAGCCCCAGAGGGACAGAGCAAGAGACCCAGTACTTC. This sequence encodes CASSPRGTEQETQYF.

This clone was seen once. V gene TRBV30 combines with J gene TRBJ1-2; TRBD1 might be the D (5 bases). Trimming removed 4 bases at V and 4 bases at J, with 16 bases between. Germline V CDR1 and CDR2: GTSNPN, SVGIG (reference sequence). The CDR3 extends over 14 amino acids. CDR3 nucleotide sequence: TGTGCCTGGACCCAGGACACGCATACCTATGGCTACACCTTC. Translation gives CAWTQDTHTYGYTF.

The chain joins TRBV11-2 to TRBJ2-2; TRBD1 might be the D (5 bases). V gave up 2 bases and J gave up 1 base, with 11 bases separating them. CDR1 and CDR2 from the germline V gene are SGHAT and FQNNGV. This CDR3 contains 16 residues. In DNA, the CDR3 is TGTGCCAGCAGCTTACTGTCCAGGGTGAACACCGGGGAGCTGTTTTTT. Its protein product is CASSLLSRVNTGELFF.

The CDR3 coding sequence is TGTGCCAGCAAAGCGGCGGGAAACACCATATATTTT. As protein: CASKAAGNTIYF. The J gene is TRBJ1-3, the V gene TRBV27; D gene ambiguous. CDR1 MNHEY and CDR2 SMNVEV come from the germline V gene (reference sequence). The V end was cut by 7 bases, the J end by 4 bases, with 8 bases between. The CDR3 length is 12 residues.

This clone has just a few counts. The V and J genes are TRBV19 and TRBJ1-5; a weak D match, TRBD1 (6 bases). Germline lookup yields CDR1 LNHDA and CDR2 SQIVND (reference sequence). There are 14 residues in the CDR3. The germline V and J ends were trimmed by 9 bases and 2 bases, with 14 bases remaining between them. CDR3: CASAQGHGNQPQHF. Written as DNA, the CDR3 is TGTGCCAGCGCACAGGGTCATGGCAATCAGCCCCAGCATTTT.

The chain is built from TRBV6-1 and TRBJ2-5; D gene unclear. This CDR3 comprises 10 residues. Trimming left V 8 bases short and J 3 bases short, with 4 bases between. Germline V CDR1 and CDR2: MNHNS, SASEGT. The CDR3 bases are TGTGCCAGCCGAGAAGAGACCCAGTACTTC. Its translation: CASREETQYF.

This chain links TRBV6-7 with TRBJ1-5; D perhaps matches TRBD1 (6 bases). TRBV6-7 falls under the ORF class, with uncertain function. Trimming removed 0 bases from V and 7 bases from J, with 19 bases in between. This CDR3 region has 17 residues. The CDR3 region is CASSYSWTELFGQPQHF. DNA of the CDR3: TGTGCCAGCAGTTACTCTTGGACAGAACTCTTCGGCCAGCCCCAGCATTTT.

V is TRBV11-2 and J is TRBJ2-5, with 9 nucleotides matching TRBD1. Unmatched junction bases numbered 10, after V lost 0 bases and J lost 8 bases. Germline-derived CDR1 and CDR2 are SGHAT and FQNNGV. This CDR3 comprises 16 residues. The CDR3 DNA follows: TGTGCCAGCAGCTTAGAAATACAGGGGGCGTTCCCCACCCAGTACTTC. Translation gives CASSLEIQGAFPTQYF.

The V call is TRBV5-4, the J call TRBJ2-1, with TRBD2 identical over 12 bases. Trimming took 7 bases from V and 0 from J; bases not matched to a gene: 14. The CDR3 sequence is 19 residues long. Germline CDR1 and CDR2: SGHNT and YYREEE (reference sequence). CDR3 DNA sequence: TGTGCCAGCTCTACGGGGCTAGCGGGAGGGCCCAGCTCCTACAATGAGCAGTTCTTC. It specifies CASSTGLAGGPSSYNEQFF.

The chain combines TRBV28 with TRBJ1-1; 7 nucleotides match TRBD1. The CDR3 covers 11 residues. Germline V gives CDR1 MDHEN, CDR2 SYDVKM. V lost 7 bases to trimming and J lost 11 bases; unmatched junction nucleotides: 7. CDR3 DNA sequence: TGTGCCAGCATCGACAGGGTGGGTGCTTTCTTT. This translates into CASIDRVGAFF.

CDR3 nucleotide sequence: TGCGCCAGCAGCGAAGTAGGGACAGGGAGTAACTACGAGCAGTACTTC. This codes for CASSEVGTGSNYEQYF. This sequence joins TRBV5-1 and TRBJ2-7; the match to TRBD1 covers 9 bases. Germline CDR1 and CDR2: SGHRS and YFSETQ. The CDR3 covers 16 residues. The ends lost 4 bases at V and 3 bases at J; junction bases unmatched: 11. The full variable domain, its missing parts supplied by reference TRBV5-1 and TRBJ2-7, is KAGVTQTPRYLIKTRGQQVTLSCSPISGHRSVSWYQQTPGQGLQFLFEYFSETQRNKGNFPGRFSGRQFSNSRSEMNVSTLELGDSALYLCASSEVGTGSNYEQYFGPGTRLTVT.

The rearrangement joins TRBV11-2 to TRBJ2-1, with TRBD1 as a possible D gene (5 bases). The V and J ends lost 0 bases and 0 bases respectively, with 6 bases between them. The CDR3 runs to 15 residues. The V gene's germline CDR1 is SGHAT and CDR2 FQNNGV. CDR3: CASSLDQGSYNEQFF. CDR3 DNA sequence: TGTGCCAGCAGCTTAGACCAGGGCTCCTACAATGAGCAGTTCTTC. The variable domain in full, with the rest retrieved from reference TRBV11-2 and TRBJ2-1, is EAGVAQSPRYKIIEKRQSVAFWCNPISGHATLYWYQQILGQGPKLLIQFQNNGVVDDSQLPKDRFSAERLKGVDSTLKIQPAKLEDSAVYLCASSLDQGSYNEQFFGPGTRLTVL.

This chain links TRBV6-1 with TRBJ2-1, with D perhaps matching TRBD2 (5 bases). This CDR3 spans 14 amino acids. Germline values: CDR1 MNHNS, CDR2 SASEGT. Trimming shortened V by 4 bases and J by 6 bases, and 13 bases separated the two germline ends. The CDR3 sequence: CASSVPRTFNEQFF. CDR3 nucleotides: TGTGCCAGCAGTGTCCCCCGGACTTTCAATGAGCAGTTCTTC.

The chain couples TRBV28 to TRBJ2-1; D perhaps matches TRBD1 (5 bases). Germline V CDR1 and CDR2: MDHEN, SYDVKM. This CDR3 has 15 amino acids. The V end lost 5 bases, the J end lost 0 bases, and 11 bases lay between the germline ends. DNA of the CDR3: TGTGCCAGCAGTGATACAGGTAGCTCCTACAATGAGCAGTTCTTC. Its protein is CASSDTGSSYNEQFF.

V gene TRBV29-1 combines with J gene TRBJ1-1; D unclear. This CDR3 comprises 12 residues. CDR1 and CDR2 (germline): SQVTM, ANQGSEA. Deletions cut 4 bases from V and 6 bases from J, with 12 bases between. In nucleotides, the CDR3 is TGCAGCGTTGCGGCCTCAGGTGCTGAAGCTTTCTTT. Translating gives CSVAASGAEAFF.